The 6 T cell receptor beta chains in this list originate from one sample, sequenced in a study of early T cells in non-severe SARS-CoV-2 infection. TCRdb reprocessed the 5' RACE reads with MiXCR, giving one entry per CDR3 protein. The profile covers 69,000 or so distinct CDR3 sequences, with about 10% appearing a single time and under 6.5% taken by the ten largest. Sequenced sample: whole blood. These TCRs come from an adult who was a healthcare worker with PCR-confirmed SARS-CoV-2 infection or an uninfected control (not recorded which).

The sample holds a few counts of this clonotype. The gene calls are TRBV10-2 and TRBJ1-1; D remains ambiguous. V lost 2 bases to trimming and J lost 10 bases, with 11 bases between them. CDR1 and CDR2 (germline): WSHSY, SAAADI. This CDR3 has 12 residues. CDR3 sequence (DNA): TGCGCCAGCAGTGAGCCGCCCTCGACAGCTTTCTTT. Translated, it gives CASSEPPSTAFF.

The chain combines TRBV6-4 with TRBJ2-1, with 10 positions matching TRBD2. The junction had 7 bases not matched to a gene; V was cut back by 8 bases and J by 3 bases. The CDR3 totals 15 residues. Germline V gives CDR1 MRHNA, CDR2 SNTAGT. This CDR3 is CASAFLAGDYNEQFF. The CDR3 bases are TGTGCCAGCGCCTTCCTAGCGGGAGACTACAATGAGCAGTTCTTC.

This clonotype was counted a few times. This chain uses TRBV6-1 with TRBJ2-3; D is undetermined. The CDR3 is 12 residues long. Trimming removed 6 bases from V and 2 bases from J, with 6 bases in between. Germline-derived CDR1 and CDR2 are MNHNS and SASEGT. The CDR3 region is CASREPTDTQYF. The CDR3 DNA follows: TGTGCCAGCAGGGAGCCCACAGATACGCAGTATTTT.

The chain carries TRBV7-2 and TRBJ2-7, with 9 positions matching TRBD1. The germline CDR1 and CDR2 sequences are SGHTA and FQGNSA. This CDR3 contains 14 residues. Trimming removed 3 bases from V and 3 bases from J; junction bases left unmatched: 3. The CDR3: CASSFGTGYYEQYF. The CDR3 nucleotides are TGTGCCAGCAGCTTCGGGACAGGGTACTACGAGCAGTACTTC.

This chain links TRBV11-2 with TRBJ1-6; 7 bases are shared with TRBD1. Trimming took 5 bases from V and 7 from J; bases not matched to a gene: 2. Germline CDR1 is SGHAT and CDR2 is FQNNGV. This CDR3 is built from 13 residues. The CDR3 loop reads CASSIQGNSPLHF. The CDR3, as DNA: TGTGCCAGCAGCATACAGGGGAATTCACCCCTCCACTTT. Complete variable domain (other parts from reference TRBV11-2 and TRBJ1-6): EAGVAQSPRYKIIEKRQSVAFWCNPISGHATLYWYQQILGQGPKLLIQFQNNGVVDDSQLPKDRFSAERLKGVDSTLKIQPAKLEDSAVYLCASSIQGNSPLHFGNGTRLTVT.

The chain links TRBV20-1 to TRBJ1-2, with D possibly matching TRBD1 (6 bases). The length of the CDR3 is 12 residues. Trimming took 6 bases from V and 8 from J, leaving 16 bases between them. Germline-derived CDR1 and CDR2 are DFQATT and SNEGSKA (reference sequence). DNA for the CDR3: TGCAGTGCGGAGTCAGGGGAATGGGGCTACACCTTC. This translates into CSAESGEWGYTF.